One sample yielded the 27 T cell receptor beta chains listed below, sequenced in a study of T cell responses to AZD1222 COVID-19 vaccine. Sequenced by immunoSEQ multiplex PCR; TCRdb stores in-frame clones only, minus some. The table lists about 98,000 clones, about 85% of them singletons, with 4.5% to 6% in the top ten. The specimen comprised peripheral blood, sampled on day 0 of AZD1222 vaccination. The receptors were gathered from an adult in good health.

V gene TRBV12-3 or TRBV12-4 combines with J gene TRBJ1-1, with 9 bases aligning to TRBD1. This CDR3 is built from 13 residues. V dropped 3 bases and J dropped 11; count of bases not matched to a gene: 7. CDR3 amino acids: CASSLGTGIYAFF. The CDR3 DNA is TGTGCCAGCAGTTTGGGGACAGGGATTTATGCTTTCTTT.

The genes are TRBV2 and TRBJ2-2; TRBD1 agrees at 7 bases. CDR3 length: 13 amino acids. Germline loops: CDR1 SNHLY, CDR2 FYNNEI. The J segment lost 8 bases and the V segment lost 4 bases, leaving 4 bases of the junction unmatched. CDR3 amino acids: CASSVDRVGELFF. The CDR3 region has the DNA TGTGCCAGCAGTGTCGACAGGGTTGGGGAGCTGTTTTTT.

The chain joins TRBV28 to TRBJ1-5; D is undetermined. Germline values: CDR1 MDHEN, CDR2 SYDVKM. The ends were cut back, 2 bases at V and 1 base at J, with 6 bases in the middle. The CDR3 is 14 residues long. DNA of the CDR3: TGTGCCAGCAGTTTAACCCGGAGCAATCAGCCCCAGCATTTT. The encoded protein is CASSLTRSNQPQHF.

This chain links TRBV9 with TRBJ2-5; D is perhaps TRBD1 or TRBD2 (6 bases each). Germline CDR1 reads SGDLS; CDR2 reads YYNGEE. The CDR3 loop spans 15 amino acids. Trimming stripped 0 bases from V and 4 bases from J, with 13 bases between. This chain's CDR3 is CASSVGNRGVETQYF. CDR3 bases: TGTGCCAGCAGCGTAGGGAATAGGGGGGTAGAGACCCAGTACTTC. Full variable domain (rest looked up from reference TRBV9 and TRBJ2-5): DSGVTQTPKHLITATGQRVTLRCSPRSGDLSVYWYQQSLDQGLQFLIQYYNGEERAKGNILERFSAQQFPDLHSELNLSSLELGDSALYFCASSVGNRGVETQYFGPGTRLLVL.

The rearrangement joins TRBV28 to TRBJ1-4; 9 bases agree with TRBD1. Trimming removed 5 bases from V and 5 bases from J; junction bases left unmatched: 6. Germline assignment: CDR1 MDHEN and CDR2 SYDVKM. This CDR3 is built from 15 residues. This chain's CDR3 is CASSGSGTGNEKLFF. The CDR3 region has the DNA TGTGCCAGCAGTGGGTCCGGGACAGGGAATGAAAAACTGTTTTTT.

The chain couples TRBV4-2 to TRBJ2-1; D might be TRBD2 (5 bases). V was cut by 0 bases and J by 12 bases, with 12 bases left in between. Per germline, CDR1 LGHNA and CDR2 YNFKEQ. The CDR3 has 13 amino acids. The CDR3 bases are TGTGCCAGCAGCCAAGACTTCGAAGGGAGGCAGTTCTTC. Translating it yields CASSQDFEGRQFF.

The V and J genes are TRBV3-1 (or the pseudogene TRBV3-2) and TRBJ1-1; D is ambiguous. Trimming took off 5 bases at V and 1 base at J, with 11 bases between the two ends. This CDR3 is built from 14 residues. Per germline, CDR1 LGHDT and CDR2 YNNKEL (reference sequence). The DNA for the CDR3 is TGTGCCAGCAGCTCCCTGGGTAGGAACACTGAAGCTTTCTTT. Its protein is CASSSLGRNTEAFF.

The chain carries TRBV4-1 and TRBJ1-1; no definite D call. The CDR3 length is 17 residues. Trimming removed 0 bases at V and 1 base at J, with 15 bases between. Germline lookup yields CDR1 MGHRA and CDR2 YSYEKL. In nucleotides, the CDR3 is TGCGCCAGCAGCCAAGATCCAGGCAGCCAAGCGAACACTGAAGCTTTCTTT. Amino acids: CASSQDPGSQANTEAFF.

The chain recombines TRBV29-1 with TRBJ1-4; D is uncertain. The CDR3 has 12 residues. Germline V lookup: CDR1 SQVTM, CDR2 ANQGSEA. V was shortened by 5 bases and J by 3 bases, with 7 bases between the two germline ends. This CDR3 is CSVTEPNEKLFF. DNA of the CDR3: TGCAGCGTTACGGAGCCTAATGAAAAACTGTTTTTT. Full variable domain (remainder filled in from reference TRBV29-1 and TRBJ1-4): SAVISQKPSRDICQRGTSLTIQCQVDSQVTMMFWYRQQPGQSLTLIATANQGSEATYESGFVIDKFPISRPNLTFSTLTVSNMSPEDSSIYLCSVTEPNEKLFFGSGTQLSVL.

V usage is TRBV5-1 and J usage is TRBJ1-2, with D perhaps TRBD1 (5 bases). Per the germline V gene, CDR1 is SGHRS and CDR2 is YFSETQ. V was clipped by 0 bases and J by 4 bases, with 13 bases between them. This CDR3 is built from 15 residues. CDR3 region: CASSLGDLNGYGYTF. The CDR3 nucleotides read TGCGCCAGCAGCTTGGGGGACCTAAACGGCTATGGCTACACCTTC.

The chain links TRBV11-1 to TRBJ1-1, with D possibly being TRBD1 (5 bases). V was pared by 4 bases and J by 6 bases, with 15 bases between. CDR3 length equals 14 residues. CDR1 is SGHAT, CDR2 FQDESV, per germline (reference sequence). DNA of the CDR3: TGTGCCAGCAGCTCTCGGTTGGGGGAACCTGAAGCTTTCTTT. This translates into CASSSRLGEPEAFF. Based on the CDR3 plus reference TRBV11-1 and TRBJ1-1, the full variable domain is EAEVAQSPRYKITEKSQAVAFWCDPISGHATLYWYRQILGQGPELLVQFQDESVVDDSQLPKDRFSAERLKGVDSTLKIQPAELGDSAMYLCASSSRLGEPEAFFGQGTRLTVV.

The chain carries TRBV9 and TRBJ2-7; 10 nucleotides line up with TRBD2. Trimming took 3 bases from V and 4 from J; bases not matched to a gene: 4. This CDR3 has 14 amino acids. Germline V lookup: CDR1 SGDLS, CDR2 YYNGEE. This CDR3 reads CASSEGLAAYEQYF. CDR3 coding DNA: TGTGCCAGCAGCGAAGGACTAGCGGCATACGAGCAGTACTTC.

The gene calls are TRBV29-1 and TRBJ1-1, with TRBD1 as a possible D gene (6 bases). The CDR3 is 14 residues long. V lost 4 bases and J lost 3, with 15 bases in between. Germline V gives CDR1 SQVTM, CDR2 ANQGSEA. The CDR3 sequence: CSVVSRGPDTEAFF. CDR3 sequence (DNA): TGCAGCGTTGTATCGCGGGGGCCGGACACTGAAGCTTTCTTT. Looking up the rest from reference TRBV29-1 and TRBJ1-1 gives the full variable domain: SAVISQKPSRDICQRGTSLTIQCQVDSQVTMMFWYRQQPGQSLTLIATANQGSEATYESGFVIDKFPISRPNLTFSTLTVSNMSPEDSSIYLCSVVSRGPDTEAFFGQGTRLTVV.

This chain connects TRBV28 to TRBJ2-7; D possibly matches TRBD1 or TRBD2 (5 bases each). The ends were cut back, 7 bases at V and 3 bases at J, with 10 bases in the middle. CDR3 size: 12 residues. Per the germline V gene, CDR1 is MDHEN and CDR2 is SYDVKM. The CDR3 nucleotides are TGTGCCAGCATCGGGGACGTCTACGAGCAGTACTTC. Protein: CASIGDVYEQYF. The full variable domain, in which reference TRBV28 and TRBJ2-7 provide the parts outside the CDR3, is DVKVTQSSRYLVKRTGEKVFLECVQDMDHENMFWYRQDPGLGLRLIYFSYDVKMKEKGDIPEGYSVSREKKERFSLILESASTNQTSMYLCASIGDVYEQYFGPGTRLTVT.

V is TRBV5-1 and J is TRBJ2-5; D assignment may be TRBD1 or TRBD2 (5 bases each). CDR1 and CDR2 (germline): SGHRS, YFSETQ. This CDR3 has 17 amino acids. Trimming removed 0 bases at V and 0 bases at J, with 15 bases between. In nucleotides, the CDR3 is TGCGCCAGCAGCTTGGTGGGGGACGGACGTTACCAAGAGACCCAGTACTTC. It is translated as CASSLVGDGRYQETQYF.

This chain uses TRBV7-2 with TRBJ2-7; 7 nucleotides match TRBD1. The J segment lost 3 bases and the V segment lost 3 bases, leaving 2 bases of the junction unmatched. This CDR3 contains 13 residues. The germline V gene encodes CDR1 SGHTA and CDR2 FQGNSA. The CDR3, as DNA: TGTGCCAGCAGCTTTGGGGACAGCTACGAGCAGTACTTC. It codes for CASSFGDSYEQYF.

This chain connects TRBV18 to TRBJ2-5, with 12 bases fitting TRBD1. The CDR3 runs to 16 residues. Germline V CDR1 and CDR2: KGHSH, LQKENI. V lost 0 bases to trimming and J lost 7 bases; unmatched junction nucleotides: 6. The CDR3 coding sequence is TGTGCCAGCTCACCACCGGGACAGGGGGCCTCTGGGACCCAGTACTTC. Its translation is CASSPPGQGASGTQYF.

The V and J genes are TRBV2 and TRBJ1-5, with a weak D call TRBD1 (6 bases). Germline loops: CDR1 SNHLY, CDR2 FYNNEI. V dropped 6 bases and J dropped 4 bases, with 16 bases sitting between them. This CDR3 contains 15 residues. The CDR3 region has the DNA TGTGCCAGCAGCGCCGGGGGGGGCCCAAATCAGCCCCAGCATTTT. Amino acids: CASSAGGGPNQPQHF.

The chain combines TRBV3-1 (or the pseudogene TRBV3-2) with TRBJ1-6; possible D gene TRBD1, 5 bases. The CDR3 contains 16 residues. CDR1 LGHDT and CDR2 YNNKEL come from the germline V gene (reference sequence). Deletions cut 3 bases from V and 5 bases from J, with 14 bases between. This chain's CDR3 is CASSQRGMLDNSPLHF. The CDR3 DNA reads as TGTGCCAGCAGCCAGAGGGGTATGTTGGATAATTCACCCCTCCACTTT.

The table lists this clone with a few counts. The V and J genes are TRBV3-1 (or the pseudogene TRBV3-2) and TRBJ2-3; 9 nucleotides match TRBD2. Germline V gene lookup returns CDR1 LGHDT and CDR2 YNNKEL (reference sequence). This CDR3 comprises 20 residues. The junction had 14 bases not matched to a gene; V was cut back by 0 bases and J by 1 base. Here the CDR3 DNA reads TGTGCCAGCAGCCAAGACATCCTAGCGGGATCTCTCGGGGGCACAGATACGCAGTATTTT. Protein product: CASSQDILAGSLGGTDTQYF.

The chain uses TRBV4-3 and TRBJ2-7; D unclear. Germline loops: CDR1 LGHNA, CDR2 YSLEER. This CDR3 comprises 14 residues. With 4 bases removed from V and 0 bases from J, the gap between germline ends came to 10 bases. The CDR3 spells CASSLSTTSYEQYF. In nucleotides, the CDR3 is TGCGCCAGCAGCCTCTCGACAACCTCCTACGAGCAGTACTTC.

V and J are TRBV6-2 or TRBV6-3 and TRBJ2-5; 9 bases map to TRBD2. The germline gives CDR1 MNHEY, CDR2 SVGEGT. The CDR3 is 16 amino acids. V shed 5 bases, J shed 1 base, and the junction held 8 bases outside the gene matches. Here the CDR3 reads CASSRWVAGAQETQYF. The CDR3 coding sequence is TGTGCCAGCAGTCGTTGGGTAGCGGGGGCCCAAGAGACCCAGTACTTC.

The chain carries TRBV7-2 and TRBJ1-2; D is unresolved. Germline CDR1 is SGHTA and CDR2 is FQGNSA. The CDR3 totals 14 residues. Trimming removed 5 bases from V and 1 base from J, with 11 bases in between. CDR3 sequence: CASSPLRVNYGYTF. The CDR3 DNA follows: TGTGCCAGCAGCCCCCTTCGAGTTAACTATGGCTACACCTTC.

The rearrangement joins TRBV9 to TRBJ2-7, with D perhaps matching TRBD1 or TRBD2 (7 bases each). The CDR3 sequence is 15 residues long. Germline V lookup: CDR1 SGDLS, CDR2 YYNGEE. Between the trimmed V and J ends, which lost 3 bases and 3 bases, there was a span of 16 bases. The CDR3 DNA follows: TGTGCCAGCAGCGCGGCAGGGGGGGAGTTCTACGAGCAGTACTTC. Translated: CASSAAGGEFYEQYF.

The CDR3 DNA sequence: TGTGCCAGTAGGCCAACCAGACAGGGATGGTCGGGAACTGAAGCTTTCTTT. Translation gives CASRPTRQGWSGTEAFF. The J gene is TRBJ1-1, the V gene TRBV19, with 7 bases identical to TRBD1. The CDR3 contains 17 residues. Trimming cost V 6 bases and J 5 bases; bases outside gene matches: 18. Germline V gene sequence: CDR1 LNHDA, CDR2 SQIVND (reference sequence).

The chain employs TRBV11-2 and TRBJ1-4; 7 bases align to TRBD1. The CDR3 spans 16 residues. Germline CDR1 is SGHAT and CDR2 is FQNNGV. V gave up 3 bases and J gave up 4 bases; unmatched junction bases: 8. As DNA, the CDR3 is TGTGCCAGCAGCTTCGCGACAGGGATTGGTAATGAAAAACTGTTTTTT. Translating it yields CASSFATGIGNEKLFF.

The chain combines TRBV3-1 (or the pseudogene TRBV3-2) with TRBJ2-7; D is possibly TRBD1 (6 bases). The CDR3 consists of 14 residues. Germline V gene data show CDR1 as LGHDT and CDR2 as YNNKEL (reference sequence). V lost 3 bases and J lost 0, with 9 bases in between. CDR3 residues: CASSQKGGSYEQYF. The CDR3 DNA follows: TGTGCCAGCAGCCAGAAAGGGGGCTCCTACGAGCAGTACTTC.